This T cell receptor (beta chain) was recorded in a study of glioma-infiltrating T cells after dendritic cell vaccination. Study summary: Patients received autologous tumor lysate-pulsed dendritic cell vaccination between 2003 and 2012. Monocyte-derived dendritic cells, cultured 7 to 8 days with IL-4 and GM-CSF, were pulsed with autologous tumor lysate.

The CDR3 contains 17 residues. V lost 5 bases and J 7 bases, leaving 24 bases between the germline ends. In germline, CDR1 is SEHNR, CDR2 FQNEAQ (reference sequence). TCRB CDR3 was amplified from 2 ug genomic DNA or less. Profiling relied on immunoSEQ multiplex PCR, and the TCRdb table lists in-frame clones only, not all of them. The sample has fewer than 85,000 clones, 70% to 90% seen once; the top ten hold roughly 3.2%. The chain uses TRBV7-9 and TRBJ2-1; D is possibly TRBD1 (5 bases). Sample: blood, taken before dendritic cell vaccination. This clonotype was sampled from a human donor with glioblastoma. In nucleotides, the CDR3 is TGTGCCAGCAGCCTCTTACCGACCCAGGACAATAAGAATGAGCAGTTCTTC. Protein product: CASSLLPTQDNKNEQFF.